This TCR beta chain originates from a study of cytomegalovirus exposure and HLA in healthy donors. Amplification used 60 Vbeta primers and 13 Jbeta primers. The repertoire was sequenced with immunoSEQ multiplex PCR; TCRdb's copy has only in-frame clones and lacks some. The sample has about 180,000 clones; 75% to 85% are singletons. This clone was seen a few times. J lost 3 bases, V lost 3 bases, and 5 bases had no gene match. The CDR3 is made up of 16 amino acids. Germline CDR1 is MGHRA and CDR2 is YSYEKL. What was sequenced was PBMCs. The genes are TRBV4-1 and TRBJ2-7; 13 nucleotides match TRBD2. This receptor was obtained from a woman aged 25 to 39 in good health and CMV-seronegative. CDR3 in DNA: TGCGCCAGCAGCCACAGACTAGCGGGAGGTTACTACGAGCAGTACTTC. Protein: CASSHRLAGGYYEQYF.